This T cell receptor (beta chain) appears in the sequencing data of a study of T cells in Graves' hyperthyroidism and ophthalmopathy. Study observations and caveats: Most thyroid clonotypes expanded above 0.001 appeared in blood too.

Notes on this clonotype: Antigen: not known.

Not enrolled were patients with uncontrolled infection, other autoimmune disease, pregnancy or lactation. Amplified regions were TCR beta CDR3 sequences from RNA transcripts. The HTBI set primed first-round TCR CDR3 RT-PCR. TCRdb used MiXCR to reprocess the multiplex PCR reads, holding one entry per CDR3 protein. The table lists a few hundred thousand distinct CDR3 sequences, 35% to 55% of them singletons. The sample taken for sequencing was peripheral blood or thyroid tissue (not recorded which). The sequence was obtained from a woman aged 18-35 years with Graves' hyperthyroidism.

The CDR3 DNA reads as TGTGCCAGCAGTTTGATGGCCAAGCGGTACACTGAAGCTTTCTTT. It translates to CASSLMAKRYTEAFF. The chain couples TRBV2 to TRBJ1-1; no firm D call. Trimming took 5 bases from V and 3 from J, leaving 16 bases between them. CDR1 and CDR2 from the germline V gene are SNHLY and FYNNEI. This CDR3 is 15 amino acids long.